This T cell receptor beta chain originates from a study of vaccination and CD4 T cells after COVID-19. This clonotype was detected only once. The antigen remains unidentified. CDR3 length: 16 residues. Trimming took off 0 bases at V and 2 bases at J, with 12 bases between the two ends. Germline assignment: CDR1 MNHEY and CDR2 SMNVEV (reference sequence). Treatment in this sample: approximately 9-day PBMC culture with coronavirus spike peptide pools or control peptides (ViraFEST assay). An Oncomine TCR Beta short-read assay was used to sequence the DNA from cultured CD4+ T cells. Each CDR3 protein is one row after TCRdb ran MiXCR on the PCR reads. The sample consists of about 25,000 distinct CDR3 sequences, roughly 71% of them appearing once.

The chain carries TRBV27 and TRBJ2-3; D is perhaps TRBD2 (5 bases). The input for sequencing was CD4+ T cells from blood, cultured in vitro, taken after SARS-CoV-2 vaccination. The source is a human donor who received a COVID-19 vaccine. CDR3 protein: CASSLSSRGSTDTQYF. Written as DNA, the CDR3 is TGTGCCAGCAGTTTATCGTCCCGGGGATCCACAGATACGCAGTATTTT.